This T cell receptor beta chain was obtained from a study of blood T cell repertoires in COVID-19. About the study: Italy, Spain and the United States were the sources of the convalescent and acute COVID-19 samples.

CDR3 length: 15 residues. Germline CDR1 KGHSH, CDR2 LQKENI. Unmatched junction bases numbered 6, after V lost 3 bases and J lost 3 bases. Per the original data handling: Amplification from reference gene primers served as the basis for estimated nucleated cell counts. Some clones are missing from TCRdb's copy, which holds only in-frame ones; the method was immunoSEQ multiplex PCR. The V and J calls and clone size come from that table; D and trimming were worked out from the DNA. The data hold over 150,000 clones, with around 87% observed a single time. Input material: peripheral blood. The receptor's source is a man between 35 and 55 years old with active or convalescent COVID-19. This rearrangement joins TRBV18 to TRBJ1-1, with 8 bases that match TRBD1. The CDR3 region is CASSPSQTGDTEAFF. The CDR3 coding sequence is TGTGCCAGCTCACCGAGCCAGACAGGGGACACTGAAGCTTTCTTT.